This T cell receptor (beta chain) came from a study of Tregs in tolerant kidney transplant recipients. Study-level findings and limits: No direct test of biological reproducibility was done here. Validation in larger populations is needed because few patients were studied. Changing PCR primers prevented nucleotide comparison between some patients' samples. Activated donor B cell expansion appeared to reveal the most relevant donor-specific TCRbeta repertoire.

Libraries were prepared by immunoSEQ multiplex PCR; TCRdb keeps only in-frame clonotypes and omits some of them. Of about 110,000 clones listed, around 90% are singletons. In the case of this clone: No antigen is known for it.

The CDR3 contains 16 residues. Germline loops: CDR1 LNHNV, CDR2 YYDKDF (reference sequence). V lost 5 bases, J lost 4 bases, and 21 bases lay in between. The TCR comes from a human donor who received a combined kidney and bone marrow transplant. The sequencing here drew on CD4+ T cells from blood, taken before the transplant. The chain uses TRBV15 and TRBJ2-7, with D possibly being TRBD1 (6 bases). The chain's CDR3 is CATSGHRVGSRYEQYF. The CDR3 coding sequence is TGTGCCACCAGCGGACACAGGGTGGGAAGTAGGTACGAGCAGTACTTC.